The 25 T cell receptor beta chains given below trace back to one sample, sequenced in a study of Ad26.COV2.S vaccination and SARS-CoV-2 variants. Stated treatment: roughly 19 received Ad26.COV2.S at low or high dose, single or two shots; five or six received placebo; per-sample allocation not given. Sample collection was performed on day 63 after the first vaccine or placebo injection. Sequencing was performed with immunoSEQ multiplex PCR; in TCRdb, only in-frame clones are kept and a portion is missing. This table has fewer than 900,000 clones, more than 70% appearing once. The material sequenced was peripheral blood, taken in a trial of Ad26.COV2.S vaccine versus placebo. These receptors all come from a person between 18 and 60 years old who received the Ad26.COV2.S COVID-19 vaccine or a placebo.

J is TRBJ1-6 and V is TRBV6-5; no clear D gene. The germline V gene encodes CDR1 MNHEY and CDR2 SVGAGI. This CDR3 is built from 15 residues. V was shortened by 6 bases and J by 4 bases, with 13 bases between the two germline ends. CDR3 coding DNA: TGTGCCAGCAGCAACGATAACCCGTATAATTCACCCCTCCACTTT. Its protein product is CASSNDNPYNSPLHF.

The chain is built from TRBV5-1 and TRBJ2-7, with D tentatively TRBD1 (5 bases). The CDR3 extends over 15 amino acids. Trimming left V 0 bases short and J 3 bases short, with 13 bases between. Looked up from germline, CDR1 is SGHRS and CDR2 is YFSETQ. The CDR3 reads CASSLEGDSHYEQYF. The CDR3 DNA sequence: TGCGCCAGCAGCTTGGAGGGCGACAGCCACTACGAGCAGTACTTC.

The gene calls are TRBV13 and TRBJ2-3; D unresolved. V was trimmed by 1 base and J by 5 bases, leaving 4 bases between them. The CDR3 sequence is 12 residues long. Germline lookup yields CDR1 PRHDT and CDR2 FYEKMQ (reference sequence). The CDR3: CASSLAGDTQYF. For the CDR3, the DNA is TGTGCCAGCAGCTTAGCGGGAGATACGCAGTATTTT.

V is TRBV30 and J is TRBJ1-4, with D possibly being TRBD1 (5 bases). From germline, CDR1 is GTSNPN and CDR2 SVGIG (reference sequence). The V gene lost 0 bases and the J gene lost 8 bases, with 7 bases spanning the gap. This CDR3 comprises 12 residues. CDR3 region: CAWSVGAEKLFF. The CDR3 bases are TGTGCCTGGAGTGTTGGGGCCGAAAAACTGTTTTTT.

CDR3 nucleotide sequence: TGTGCCAGCAACCGTGGAGCGAACACCGGGGAGCTGTTTTTT. Protein sequence: CASNRGANTGELFF. The V call is TRBV9, the J call TRBJ2-2; D gene ambiguous. V was shortened by 6 bases and J by 0 bases, with 9 bases between the two germline ends. Germline V gene lookup returns CDR1 SGDLS and CDR2 YYNGEE. The CDR3 totals 14 residues. Complete variable domain (other parts from reference TRBV9 and TRBJ2-2): DSGVTQTPKHLITATGQRVTLRCSPRSGDLSVYWYQQSLDQGLQFLIQYYNGEERAKGNILERFSAQQFPDLHSELNLSSLELGDSALYFCASNRGANTGELFFGEGSRLTVL.

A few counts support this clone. The CDR3 region has the DNA TGTGCCAGCAGTTCACGACAGCCTCTCACTGAAGCTTTCTTT. Its translation: CASSSRQPLTEAFF. The V call is TRBV27, the J call TRBJ1-1; D might be TRBD1 (5 bases). Germline assignment: CDR1 MNHEY and CDR2 SMNVEV (reference sequence). V dropped 4 bases and J dropped 4 bases, with 13 bases sitting between them. CDR3 length equals 14 residues.

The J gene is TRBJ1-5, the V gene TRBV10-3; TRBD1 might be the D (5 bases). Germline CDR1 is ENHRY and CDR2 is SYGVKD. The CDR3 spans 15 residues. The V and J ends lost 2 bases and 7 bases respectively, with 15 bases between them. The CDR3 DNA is TGTGCCATCAGTGAGGGGGGAGGGGTTGGACAGCCCCAGCATTTT. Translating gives CAISEGGGVGQPQHF.

The CDR3 sequence is CASSSQSGGEQYF. The CDR3 DNA sequence: TGTGCCAGCAGTTCCCAGTCTGGGGGGGAGCAGTACTTC. The V and J genes are TRBV12-3 or TRBV12-4 and TRBJ2-7, with TRBD2 as a possible D gene (6 bases). This CDR3 has 13 residues. Trimming removed 4 bases at V and 7 bases at J, with 14 bases between.

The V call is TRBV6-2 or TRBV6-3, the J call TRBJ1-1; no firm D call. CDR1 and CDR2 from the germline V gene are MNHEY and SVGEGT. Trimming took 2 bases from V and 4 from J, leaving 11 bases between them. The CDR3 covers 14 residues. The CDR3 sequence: CASSYPGGGTEAFF. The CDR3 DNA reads TGTGCCAGCAGTTACCCCGGAGGCGGCACTGAAGCTTTCTTT.

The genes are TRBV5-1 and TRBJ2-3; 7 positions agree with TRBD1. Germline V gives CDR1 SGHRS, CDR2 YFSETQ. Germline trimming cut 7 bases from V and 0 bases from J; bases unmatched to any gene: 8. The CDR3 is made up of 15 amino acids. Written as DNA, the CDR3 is TGCGCCAGCGCCCAGGGGGACCGCAGCACAGATACGCAGTATTTT. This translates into CASAQGDRSTDTQYF.

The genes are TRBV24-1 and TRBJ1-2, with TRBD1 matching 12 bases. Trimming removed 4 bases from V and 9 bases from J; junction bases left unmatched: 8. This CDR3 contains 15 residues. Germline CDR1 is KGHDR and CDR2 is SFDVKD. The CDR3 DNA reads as TGTGCCACCAGTGAGGACCGGGACAGGGGGCATAGCTACACCTTC. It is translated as CATSEDRDRGHSYTF.

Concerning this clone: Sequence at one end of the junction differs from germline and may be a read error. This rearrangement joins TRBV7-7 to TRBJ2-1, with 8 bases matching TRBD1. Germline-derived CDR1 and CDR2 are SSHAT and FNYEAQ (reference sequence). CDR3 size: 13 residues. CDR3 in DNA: TGTGCTAGCAGCTGGGACAGGAACAGCGAACAGTTCTTC. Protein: CASSWDRNSEQFF.

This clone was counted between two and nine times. DNA for the CDR3: TGTGCCAGCTCACCAACGTTTCCTGGACTAGGGCCCCACGAGCAGTACTTC. Residues: CASSPTFPGLGPHEQYF. V and J are TRBV18 and TRBJ2-7; the match to TRBD2 covers 7 bases. The CDR3 sequence is 17 residues long. CDR1 KGHSH and CDR2 LQKENI come from the germline V gene. The trim removed 2 bases at V and 5 bases at J, leaving 15 bases unmatched.

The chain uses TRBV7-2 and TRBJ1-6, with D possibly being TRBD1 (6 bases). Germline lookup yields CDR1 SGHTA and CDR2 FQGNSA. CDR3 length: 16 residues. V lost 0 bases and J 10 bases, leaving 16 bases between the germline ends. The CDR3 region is CASSLAPGAATSPLHF. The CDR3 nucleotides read TGTGCCAGCAGCTTAGCTCCAGGGGCGGCCACATCACCCCTCCACTTT. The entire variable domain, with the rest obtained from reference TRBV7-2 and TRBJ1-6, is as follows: GAGVSQSPSNKVTEKGKDVELRCDPISGHTALYWYRQSLGQGLEFLIYFQGNSAPDKSGLPSDRFSAERTGGSVSTLTIQRTQQEDSAVYLCASSLAPGAATSPLHFGNGTRLTVT.

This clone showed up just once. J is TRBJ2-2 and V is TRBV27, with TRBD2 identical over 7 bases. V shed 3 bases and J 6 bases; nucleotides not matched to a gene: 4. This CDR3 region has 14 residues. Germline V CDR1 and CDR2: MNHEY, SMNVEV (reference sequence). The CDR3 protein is CASSFKGRAGELFF. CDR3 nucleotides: TGTGCCAGCAGTTTCAAGGGGAGGGCCGGGGAGCTGTTTTTT.

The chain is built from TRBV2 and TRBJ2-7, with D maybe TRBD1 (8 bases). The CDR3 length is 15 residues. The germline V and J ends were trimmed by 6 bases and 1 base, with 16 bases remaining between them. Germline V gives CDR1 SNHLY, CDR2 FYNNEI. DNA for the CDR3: TGTGCCAGCAGACAAGACAGGGGAGGGTCCTACGAGCAGTACTTC. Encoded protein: CASRQDRGGSYEQYF.

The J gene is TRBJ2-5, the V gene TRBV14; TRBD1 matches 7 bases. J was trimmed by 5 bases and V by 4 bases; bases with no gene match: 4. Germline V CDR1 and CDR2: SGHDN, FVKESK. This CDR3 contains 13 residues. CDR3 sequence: CASSRGQSETQYF. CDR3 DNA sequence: TGTGCCAGCAGCCGGGGACAGTCGGAGACCCAGTACTTC. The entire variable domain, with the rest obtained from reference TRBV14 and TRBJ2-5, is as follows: EAGVTQFPSHSVIEKGQTVTLRCDPISGHDNLYWYRRVMGKEIKFLLHFVKESKQDESGMPNNRFLAERTGGTYSTLKVQPAELEDSGVYFCASSRGQSETQYFGPGTRLLVL.

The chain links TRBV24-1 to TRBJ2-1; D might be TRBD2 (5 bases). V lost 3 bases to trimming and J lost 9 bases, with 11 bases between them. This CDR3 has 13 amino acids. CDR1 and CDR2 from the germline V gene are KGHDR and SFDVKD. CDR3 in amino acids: CATSDMDWIEQFF. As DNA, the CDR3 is TGTGCCACCAGTGATATGGACTGGATTGAGCAGTTCTTC.

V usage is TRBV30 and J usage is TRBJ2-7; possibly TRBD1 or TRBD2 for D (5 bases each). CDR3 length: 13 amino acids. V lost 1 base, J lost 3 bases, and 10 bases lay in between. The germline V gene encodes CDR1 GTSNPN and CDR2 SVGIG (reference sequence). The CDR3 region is CAWSGGAGYEQYF. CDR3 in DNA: TGTGCCTGGAGTGGAGGGGCTGGCTACGAGCAGTACTTC.

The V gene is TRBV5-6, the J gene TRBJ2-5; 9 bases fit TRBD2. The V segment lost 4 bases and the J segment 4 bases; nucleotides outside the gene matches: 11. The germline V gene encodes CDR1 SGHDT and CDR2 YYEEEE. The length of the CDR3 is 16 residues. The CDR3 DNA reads TGTGCCAGCAGCCCCTTCGGGACTAGCTACGGAGAGACCCAGTACTTC. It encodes CASSPFGTSYGETQYF.

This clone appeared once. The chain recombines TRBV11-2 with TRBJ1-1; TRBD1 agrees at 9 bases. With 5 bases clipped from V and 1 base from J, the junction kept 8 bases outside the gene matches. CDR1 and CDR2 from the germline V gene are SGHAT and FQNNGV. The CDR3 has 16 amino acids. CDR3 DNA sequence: TGTGCCAGCAGCCCCGGGACAGGGATTCGGAACACTGAAGCTTTCTTT. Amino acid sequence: CASSPGTGIRNTEAFF.

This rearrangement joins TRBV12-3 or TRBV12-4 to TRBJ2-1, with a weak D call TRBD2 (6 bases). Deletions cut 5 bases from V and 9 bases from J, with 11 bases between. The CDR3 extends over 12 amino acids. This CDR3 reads CASSPTSFEQFF. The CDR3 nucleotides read TGTGCCAGCAGTCCGACTAGTTTTGAGCAGTTCTTC.

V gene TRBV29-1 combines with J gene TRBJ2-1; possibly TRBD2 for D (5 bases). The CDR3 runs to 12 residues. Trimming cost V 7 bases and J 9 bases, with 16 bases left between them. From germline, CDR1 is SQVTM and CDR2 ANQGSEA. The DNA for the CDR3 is TGCAGCGCCCGGCCTTACGCGGGTGAGCAGTTCTTC. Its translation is CSARPYAGEQFF.

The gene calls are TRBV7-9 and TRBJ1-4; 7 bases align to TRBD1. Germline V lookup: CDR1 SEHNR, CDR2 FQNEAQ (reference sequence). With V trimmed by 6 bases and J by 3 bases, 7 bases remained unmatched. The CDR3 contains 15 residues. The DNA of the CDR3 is TGTGCCAGCAGATCCAGACAGGGATCTAATGAAAAACTGTTTTTT. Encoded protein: CASRSRQGSNEKLFF.

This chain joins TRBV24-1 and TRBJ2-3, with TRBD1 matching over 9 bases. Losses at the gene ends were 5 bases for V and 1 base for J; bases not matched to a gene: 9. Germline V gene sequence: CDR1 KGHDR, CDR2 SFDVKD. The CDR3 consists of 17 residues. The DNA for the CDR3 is TGTGCCACCAGTGTGGGGACAGGGTCCCCCGGCACAGATACGCAGTATTTT. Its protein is CATSVGTGSPGTDTQYF.